The T cell receptor beta chain described here comes from a study of OX40 agonist ivuxolimab in advanced cancers. Some clones are missing from TCRdb's copy, which holds only in-frame ones; the method was immunoSEQ multiplex PCR. Counted here are some 82,000 clones, 91% occurring once; the ten biggest clones make up 2.3%. This CDR3 contains 12 residues. V lost 0 bases, J lost 16 bases, and 14 bases lay in between. Per germline, CDR1 SGHNT and CDR2 YYREEE (reference sequence). The source is an adult with an advanced solid tumor such as melanoma, head and neck, liver or kidney cancer. Material: CD4+ or CD8+ T cells sorted from blood, obtained in a trial of the OX40 agonist ivuxolimab. The J gene is TRBJ2-1, the V gene TRBV5-4; TRBD1 is a possible D gene (5 bases). The CDR3 here is CASSLEYQGAFF. The CDR3 nucleotides are TGTGCCAGCAGCTTGGAGTATCAAGGGGCTTTCTTC.